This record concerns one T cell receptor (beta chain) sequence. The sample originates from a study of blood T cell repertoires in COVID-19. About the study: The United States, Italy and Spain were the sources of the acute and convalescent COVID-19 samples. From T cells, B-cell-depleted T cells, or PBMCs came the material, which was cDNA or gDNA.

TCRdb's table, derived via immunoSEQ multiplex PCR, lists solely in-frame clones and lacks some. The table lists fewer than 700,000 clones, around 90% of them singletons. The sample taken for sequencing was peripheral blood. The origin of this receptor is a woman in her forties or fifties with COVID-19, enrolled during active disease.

The CDR3 sequence is CASSQASGEGYGYTF. DNA for the CDR3: TGTGCCAGCAGCCAGGCCTCTGGCGAGGGCTATGGCTACACCTTC. V gene TRBV3-1 (or the pseudogene TRBV3-2) combines with J gene TRBJ1-2; D not certain. Germline V gives CDR1 LGHDT, CDR2 YNNKEL (reference sequence). This CDR3 has 15 amino acids. The ends were cut back, 3 bases at V and 4 bases at J, with 15 bases in the middle.